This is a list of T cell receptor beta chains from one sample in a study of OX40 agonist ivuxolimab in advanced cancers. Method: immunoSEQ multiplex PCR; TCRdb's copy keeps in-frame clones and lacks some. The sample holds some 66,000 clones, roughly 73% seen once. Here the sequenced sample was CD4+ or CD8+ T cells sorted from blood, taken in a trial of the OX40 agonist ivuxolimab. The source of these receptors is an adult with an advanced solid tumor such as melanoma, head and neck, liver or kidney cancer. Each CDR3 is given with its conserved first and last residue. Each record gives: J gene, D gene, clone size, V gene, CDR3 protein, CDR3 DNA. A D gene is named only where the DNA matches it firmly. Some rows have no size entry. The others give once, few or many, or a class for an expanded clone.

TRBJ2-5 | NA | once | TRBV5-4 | CASSLGLGLGETQYF | TGTGCCAGCAGCTTGGGTCTCGGGCTAGGGGAGACCCAGTACTTC
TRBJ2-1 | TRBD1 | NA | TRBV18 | CASSPLQGQGAYNEQFF | TGTGCCAGCTCACCACTACAGGGACAGGGGGCATACAATGAGCAGTTCTTC
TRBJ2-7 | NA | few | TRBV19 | CASSPPGLFSEQYF | TGTGCCAGTAGTCCGCCGGGGCTATTTAGCGAGCAGTACTTC
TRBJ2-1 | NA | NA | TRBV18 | CASSTFIGNEQFF | TGTGCCAGCTCAACCTTCATAGGCAATGAGCAGTTCTTC
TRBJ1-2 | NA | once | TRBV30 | CAWSGDSFGYGYTF | TGTGCCTGGAGTGGAGACAGTTTCGGCTATGGCTACACCTTC
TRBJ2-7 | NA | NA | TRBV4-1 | CASSPNKGGNEQYF | TGCGCCAGCAGCCCGAATAAGGGTGGGAACGAGCAGTACTTC
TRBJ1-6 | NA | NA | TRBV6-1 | CASSETVGQGSLIYSPLHF | TGTGCCAGCAGTGAAACGGTAGGGCAGGGGTCTTTAATTTATTCACCCCTCCACTTT
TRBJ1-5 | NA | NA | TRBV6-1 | CASSEGIERGYQPQHF | TGTGCCAGCAGTGAGGGGATCGAGAGGGGCTATCAGCCCCAGCATTTT
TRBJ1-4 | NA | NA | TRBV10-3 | CAISERGSGVFSGKLFF | TGTGCCATCAGTGAGCGGGGTTCTGGCGTTTTTTCCGGAAAACTGTTTTTT
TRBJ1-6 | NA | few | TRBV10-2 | CASSGREDSPLHF | TGCGCCAGCAGTGGCAGGGAGGATTCACCCCTCCACTTT
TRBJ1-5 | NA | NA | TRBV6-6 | CASSPASNQPQHF | TGTGCCAGCAGTCCAGCCAGCAATCAGCCCCAGCATTTT
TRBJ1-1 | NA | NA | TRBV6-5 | CASSYAENTEAFF | TGTGCCAGCAGTTACGCAGAGAACACTGAAGCTTTCTTT
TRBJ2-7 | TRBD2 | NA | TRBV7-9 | CASSLGAPVGAGGYYEQYF | TGTGCCAGCAGCTTAGGAGCCCCGGTCGGGGCGGGAGGGTACTACGAGCAGTACTTC
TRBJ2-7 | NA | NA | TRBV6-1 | CASSELLVEQYF | TGTGCCAGCAGTGAATTATTGGTCGAGCAGTACTTC
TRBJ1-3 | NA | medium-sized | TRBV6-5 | CASSGLYGNTIYF | TGTGCCAGCAGTGGACTTTATGGAAACACCATATATTTT
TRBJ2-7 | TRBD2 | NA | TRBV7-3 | CASSPGLAGASGEQYF | TGTGCCAGCAGCCCTGGACTAGCGGGGGCGTCCGGCGAGCAGTACTTC
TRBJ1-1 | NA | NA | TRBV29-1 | CSSSGDWATEAFF | TGCAGCTCATCCGGGGACTGGGCCACTGAAGCTTTCTTT
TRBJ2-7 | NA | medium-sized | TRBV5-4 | CASSWQSSYEQYF | TGTGCCAGCAGCTGGCAGAGCTCCTACGAGCAGTACTTC
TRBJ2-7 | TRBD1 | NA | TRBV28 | CASSQVNRGHEQYF | TGTGCCAGCAGTCAGGTCAACAGGGGGCACGAGCAGTACTTC
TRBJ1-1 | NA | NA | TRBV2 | CASTGVYQNTEAFF | TGTGCCAGCACAGGAGTATACCAGAACACTGAAGCTTTCTTT
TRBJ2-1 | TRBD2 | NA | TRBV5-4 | CASSVGLAGDNEQFF | TGTGCCAGCAGCGTGGGACTAGCGGGAGACAATGAGCAGTTCTTC
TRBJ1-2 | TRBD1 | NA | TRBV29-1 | CSVEDRTYYGYTF | TGCAGCGTTGAGGACAGGACTTACTATGGCTACACCTTC
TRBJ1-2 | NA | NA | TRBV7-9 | CASSLTGNGYTF | TGTGCCAGCAGCTTAACAGGGAATGGCTACACCTTC
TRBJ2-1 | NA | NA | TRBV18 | CASSPNYRENSGNEQFF | TGTGCCAGCTCACCAAATTACCGGGAAAATAGCGGCAATGAGCAGTTCTTC
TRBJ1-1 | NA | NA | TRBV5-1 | CASSRVPVGTEAFF | TGCGCCAGCAGCCGGGTCCCGGTGGGCACTGAAGCTTTCTTT
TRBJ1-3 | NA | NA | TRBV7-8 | CASSLDSWAESGNTIYF | TGTGCCAGCAGCTTAGATTCTTGGGCGGAGTCTGGAAACACCATATATTTT
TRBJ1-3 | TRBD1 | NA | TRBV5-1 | CASSLPRDSSGNTIYF | TGCGCCAGCAGCCTCCCACGGGACAGCTCTGGAAACACCATATATTTT
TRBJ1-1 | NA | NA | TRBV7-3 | CASSSTVNTEAFF | TGTGCCAGCAGCTCGACAGTGAACACTGAAGCTTTCTTT